The next 16 T cell receptor beta chains were all read from a single sample in a study of blood T cells in healthy people across ages. It was with a sample-barcoded 5' primer and a J-beta primer mix that a second PCR of about 6 to 11 cycles was run. MiXCR, applied by TCRdb to the 5' RACE reads, yields one record per CDR3 protein. The data contain roughly 1.7 million distinct CDR3 sequences, about 35% of them singletons. The sample comprised blood. Receptors originate from a woman in her 30s in good health.

The chain joins TRBV20-1 to TRBJ2-3, with TRBD2 identical over 8 bases. The germline gives CDR1 DFQATT, CDR2 SNEGSKA (reference sequence). There are 11 residues in the CDR3. V lost 4 bases and J lost 10; bases outside the gene matches: 4. DNA of the CDR3: TGCAGTGCTAAAACTAGCGGAGCGCAGTATTTT. Translation: CSAKTSGAQYF.

The chain joins TRBV5-1 to TRBJ2-7, with 8 bases aligning to TRBD2. The length of the CDR3 is 16 residues. The J segment lost 2 bases and the V segment lost 0 bases, leaving 7 bases of the junction unmatched. CDR1 is SGHRS, CDR2 YFSETQ, per germline. CDR3 DNA sequence: TGCGCCAGCAGCTTGGCGAGGACTAGCAACCCCTACGAGCAGTACTTC. It yields the protein CASSLARTSNPYEQYF.

V and J are TRBV20-1 and TRBJ2-5; a weak D match, TRBD2 (6 bases). V lost 1 base and J lost 5, with 17 bases in between. The CDR3 extends over 15 amino acids. Germline CDR1 is DFQATT and CDR2 is SNEGSKA (reference sequence). The CDR3 DNA is TGCAGTGCTAGAGGGGGACTGTTGGCCGGGGAGACCCAGTACTTC. It translates to CSARGGLLAGETQYF.

The CDR3: CATSKGGVDYGYTF. Written as DNA, the CDR3 is TGTGCCACCAGCAAGGGAGGGGTGGACTATGGCTACACCTTC. The rearrangement joins TRBV15 to TRBJ1-2, with D maybe TRBD1 (5 bases). V was trimmed by 4 bases and J by 3 bases, leaving 12 bases between them. Germline V gene lookup returns CDR1 LNHNV and CDR2 YYDKDF (reference sequence). The CDR3 has 14 residues. Supplemented by reference TRBV15 and TRBJ1-2, the full variable domain reads DAMVIQNPRYQVTQFGKPVTLSCSQTLNHNVMYWYQQKSSQAPKLLFHYYDKDFNNEADTPDNFQSRRPNTSFCFLDIRSPGLGDTAMYLCATSKGGVDYGYTFGSGTRLTVV.

The V gene is TRBV7-3, the J gene TRBJ1-1, with D possibly TRBD1 on 5 matching bases. The CDR3 spans 14 residues. The V gene's germline CDR1 is SGHTA and CDR2 FQGTGA. Deletions cut 5 bases from V and 1 base from J, with 11 bases between. Here the CDR3 DNA reads TGTGCCAGCAGCAATATGGGGGGGAACACTGAAGCTTTCTTT. It specifies CASSNMGGNTEAFF.

This sequence joins TRBV20-1 and TRBJ2-1; 9 nucleotides match TRBD2. Losses at the gene ends were 5 bases for V and 7 bases for J; bases not matched to a gene: 9. Germline V CDR1 and CDR2: DFQATT, SNEGSKA (reference sequence). The CDR3 is made up of 14 amino acids. The CDR3 DNA is TGCAGTGCTCCCGTTAGCGGGGGTACGAATGAGCAGTTCTTC. Residues: CSAPVSGGTNEQFF.

This clonotype was recorded a few times. The V gene is TRBV4-2, the J gene TRBJ1-1; no definite D call. The germline V gene encodes CDR1 LGHNA and CDR2 YNFKEQ. V was cut by 3 bases and J by 7 bases, with 15 bases left in between. The CDR3 covers 14 residues. The CDR3 nucleotides read TGTGCCAGCAGCCAGGACCATGCCCTGATTGAAGCTTTCTTT. This translates into CASSQDHALIEAFF.

This clonotype was recorded at least ten times. This chain uses TRBV29-1 with TRBJ2-3, with 10 positions matching TRBD2. The CDR3 is made up of 14 amino acids. Germline assignment: CDR1 SQVTM and CDR2 ANQGSEA. Germline trimming cut 6 bases from V and 0 bases from J; bases unmatched to any gene: 3. CDR3 loop: CSVVLAGSTDTQYF. The CDR3 nucleotides are TGCAGCGTAGTACTAGCGGGGAGCACAGATACGCAGTATTTT.

V is TRBV9 and J is TRBJ2-1, with 8 bases fitting TRBD1. The DNA end lines up better with TRBJ2-7; the J call may be wrong. This CDR3 region has 15 residues. The V gene's germline CDR1 is SGDLS and CDR2 YYNGEE. CDR3 nucleotides: TGTGCCAGCAGCGGCTCCGGGACAGGCTACAATGAGCAGTACTTC. It translates to CASSGSGTGYNEQYF.

This chain uses TRBV9 with TRBJ1-2; the D is unclear. This CDR3 contains 13 residues. V gave up 4 bases and J gave up 2 bases, with 9 bases separating them. Germline CDR1 is SGDLS and CDR2 is YYNGEE. CDR3 amino acids: CASSYDKNYGYTF. The CDR3 DNA follows: TGTGCCAGCAGCTATGACAAGAACTATGGCTACACCTTC.

The gene calls are TRBV2 and TRBJ1-6, with TRBD1 as a possible D gene (6 bases). Trimming took 7 bases from V and 12 from J, leaving 19 bases between them. Germline V gene data show CDR1 as SNHLY and CDR2 as FYNNEI. CDR3 size: 14 residues. The CDR3 here is CASISGTTSGPLHF. CDR3 nucleotide sequence: TGTGCCAGCATTTCCGGGACAACCTCGGGACCCCTCCACTTT.

This clonotype was recorded a few times. The chain employs TRBV9 and TRBJ2-7; unclear D gene. Germline CDR1 and CDR2: SGDLS and YYNGEE. The V end lost 0 bases, the J end lost 4 bases, and 14 bases lay between the germline ends. CDR3 length: 15 amino acids. The chain's CDR3 is CASSVAPVRQYEQYF. CDR3 nucleotide sequence: TGTGCCAGCAGCGTAGCGCCAGTACGGCAATACGAGCAGTACTTC.

This clonotype turned up a few times. The CDR3 DNA reads as TGTGCCAGCACTAGGTCGGGGGGGGGTCGGGAGCAGTTCTTC. This sequence encodes CASTRSGGGREQFF. The V gene is TRBV12-3 or TRBV12-4, the J gene TRBJ2-1; 8 bases align to TRBD2. The length of the CDR3 is 14 residues. V trimming: 7 bases; J trimming: 10 bases; junction bases outside the gene matches: 12.

The chain joins TRBV6-5 to TRBJ2-1; unclear D gene. CDR1 MNHEY and CDR2 SVGAGI come from the germline V gene. The CDR3 is 16 amino acids. Trimming cost V 2 bases and J 8 bases, with 19 bases left between them. CDR3 loop: CASSYGRGLFSDEQFF. In DNA form, the CDR3 reads TGTGCCAGCAGTTACGGTAGAGGTCTATTTTCGGATGAGCAGTTCTTC.

The sample holds a few counts of this clonotype. The V and J genes are TRBV7-2 and TRBJ2-7, with D perhaps assigned TRBD1 or TRBD2 (5 bases each). The CDR3 consists of 15 residues. Germline CDR1 is SGHTA and CDR2 is FQGNSA. Trimming removed 0 bases from V and 4 bases from J, with 13 bases in between. The DNA for the CDR3 is TGTGCCAGCAGCTTAGCAAGGGGACCGGGGTACGAGCAGTACTTC. This codes for CASSLARGPGYEQYF. The complete variable domain, with remaining parts taken from reference TRBV7-2 and TRBJ2-7, reads GAGVSQSPSNKVTEKGKDVELRCDPISGHTALYWYRQSLGQGLEFLIYFQGNSAPDKSGLPSDRFSAERTGGSVSTLTIQRTQQEDSAVYLCASSLARGPGYEQYFGPGTRLTVT.

The rearrangement uses TRBV7-2 and TRBJ1-3, with D uncertain. The V end lost 8 bases, the J end lost 0 bases, and 8 bases lay between the germline ends. Germline lookup yields CDR1 SGHTA and CDR2 FQGNSA. CDR3 length: 13 residues. CDR3 nucleotide sequence: TGTGCCAGCGGCTCCAACTCTGGAAACACCATATATTTT. It specifies CASGSNSGNTIYF.